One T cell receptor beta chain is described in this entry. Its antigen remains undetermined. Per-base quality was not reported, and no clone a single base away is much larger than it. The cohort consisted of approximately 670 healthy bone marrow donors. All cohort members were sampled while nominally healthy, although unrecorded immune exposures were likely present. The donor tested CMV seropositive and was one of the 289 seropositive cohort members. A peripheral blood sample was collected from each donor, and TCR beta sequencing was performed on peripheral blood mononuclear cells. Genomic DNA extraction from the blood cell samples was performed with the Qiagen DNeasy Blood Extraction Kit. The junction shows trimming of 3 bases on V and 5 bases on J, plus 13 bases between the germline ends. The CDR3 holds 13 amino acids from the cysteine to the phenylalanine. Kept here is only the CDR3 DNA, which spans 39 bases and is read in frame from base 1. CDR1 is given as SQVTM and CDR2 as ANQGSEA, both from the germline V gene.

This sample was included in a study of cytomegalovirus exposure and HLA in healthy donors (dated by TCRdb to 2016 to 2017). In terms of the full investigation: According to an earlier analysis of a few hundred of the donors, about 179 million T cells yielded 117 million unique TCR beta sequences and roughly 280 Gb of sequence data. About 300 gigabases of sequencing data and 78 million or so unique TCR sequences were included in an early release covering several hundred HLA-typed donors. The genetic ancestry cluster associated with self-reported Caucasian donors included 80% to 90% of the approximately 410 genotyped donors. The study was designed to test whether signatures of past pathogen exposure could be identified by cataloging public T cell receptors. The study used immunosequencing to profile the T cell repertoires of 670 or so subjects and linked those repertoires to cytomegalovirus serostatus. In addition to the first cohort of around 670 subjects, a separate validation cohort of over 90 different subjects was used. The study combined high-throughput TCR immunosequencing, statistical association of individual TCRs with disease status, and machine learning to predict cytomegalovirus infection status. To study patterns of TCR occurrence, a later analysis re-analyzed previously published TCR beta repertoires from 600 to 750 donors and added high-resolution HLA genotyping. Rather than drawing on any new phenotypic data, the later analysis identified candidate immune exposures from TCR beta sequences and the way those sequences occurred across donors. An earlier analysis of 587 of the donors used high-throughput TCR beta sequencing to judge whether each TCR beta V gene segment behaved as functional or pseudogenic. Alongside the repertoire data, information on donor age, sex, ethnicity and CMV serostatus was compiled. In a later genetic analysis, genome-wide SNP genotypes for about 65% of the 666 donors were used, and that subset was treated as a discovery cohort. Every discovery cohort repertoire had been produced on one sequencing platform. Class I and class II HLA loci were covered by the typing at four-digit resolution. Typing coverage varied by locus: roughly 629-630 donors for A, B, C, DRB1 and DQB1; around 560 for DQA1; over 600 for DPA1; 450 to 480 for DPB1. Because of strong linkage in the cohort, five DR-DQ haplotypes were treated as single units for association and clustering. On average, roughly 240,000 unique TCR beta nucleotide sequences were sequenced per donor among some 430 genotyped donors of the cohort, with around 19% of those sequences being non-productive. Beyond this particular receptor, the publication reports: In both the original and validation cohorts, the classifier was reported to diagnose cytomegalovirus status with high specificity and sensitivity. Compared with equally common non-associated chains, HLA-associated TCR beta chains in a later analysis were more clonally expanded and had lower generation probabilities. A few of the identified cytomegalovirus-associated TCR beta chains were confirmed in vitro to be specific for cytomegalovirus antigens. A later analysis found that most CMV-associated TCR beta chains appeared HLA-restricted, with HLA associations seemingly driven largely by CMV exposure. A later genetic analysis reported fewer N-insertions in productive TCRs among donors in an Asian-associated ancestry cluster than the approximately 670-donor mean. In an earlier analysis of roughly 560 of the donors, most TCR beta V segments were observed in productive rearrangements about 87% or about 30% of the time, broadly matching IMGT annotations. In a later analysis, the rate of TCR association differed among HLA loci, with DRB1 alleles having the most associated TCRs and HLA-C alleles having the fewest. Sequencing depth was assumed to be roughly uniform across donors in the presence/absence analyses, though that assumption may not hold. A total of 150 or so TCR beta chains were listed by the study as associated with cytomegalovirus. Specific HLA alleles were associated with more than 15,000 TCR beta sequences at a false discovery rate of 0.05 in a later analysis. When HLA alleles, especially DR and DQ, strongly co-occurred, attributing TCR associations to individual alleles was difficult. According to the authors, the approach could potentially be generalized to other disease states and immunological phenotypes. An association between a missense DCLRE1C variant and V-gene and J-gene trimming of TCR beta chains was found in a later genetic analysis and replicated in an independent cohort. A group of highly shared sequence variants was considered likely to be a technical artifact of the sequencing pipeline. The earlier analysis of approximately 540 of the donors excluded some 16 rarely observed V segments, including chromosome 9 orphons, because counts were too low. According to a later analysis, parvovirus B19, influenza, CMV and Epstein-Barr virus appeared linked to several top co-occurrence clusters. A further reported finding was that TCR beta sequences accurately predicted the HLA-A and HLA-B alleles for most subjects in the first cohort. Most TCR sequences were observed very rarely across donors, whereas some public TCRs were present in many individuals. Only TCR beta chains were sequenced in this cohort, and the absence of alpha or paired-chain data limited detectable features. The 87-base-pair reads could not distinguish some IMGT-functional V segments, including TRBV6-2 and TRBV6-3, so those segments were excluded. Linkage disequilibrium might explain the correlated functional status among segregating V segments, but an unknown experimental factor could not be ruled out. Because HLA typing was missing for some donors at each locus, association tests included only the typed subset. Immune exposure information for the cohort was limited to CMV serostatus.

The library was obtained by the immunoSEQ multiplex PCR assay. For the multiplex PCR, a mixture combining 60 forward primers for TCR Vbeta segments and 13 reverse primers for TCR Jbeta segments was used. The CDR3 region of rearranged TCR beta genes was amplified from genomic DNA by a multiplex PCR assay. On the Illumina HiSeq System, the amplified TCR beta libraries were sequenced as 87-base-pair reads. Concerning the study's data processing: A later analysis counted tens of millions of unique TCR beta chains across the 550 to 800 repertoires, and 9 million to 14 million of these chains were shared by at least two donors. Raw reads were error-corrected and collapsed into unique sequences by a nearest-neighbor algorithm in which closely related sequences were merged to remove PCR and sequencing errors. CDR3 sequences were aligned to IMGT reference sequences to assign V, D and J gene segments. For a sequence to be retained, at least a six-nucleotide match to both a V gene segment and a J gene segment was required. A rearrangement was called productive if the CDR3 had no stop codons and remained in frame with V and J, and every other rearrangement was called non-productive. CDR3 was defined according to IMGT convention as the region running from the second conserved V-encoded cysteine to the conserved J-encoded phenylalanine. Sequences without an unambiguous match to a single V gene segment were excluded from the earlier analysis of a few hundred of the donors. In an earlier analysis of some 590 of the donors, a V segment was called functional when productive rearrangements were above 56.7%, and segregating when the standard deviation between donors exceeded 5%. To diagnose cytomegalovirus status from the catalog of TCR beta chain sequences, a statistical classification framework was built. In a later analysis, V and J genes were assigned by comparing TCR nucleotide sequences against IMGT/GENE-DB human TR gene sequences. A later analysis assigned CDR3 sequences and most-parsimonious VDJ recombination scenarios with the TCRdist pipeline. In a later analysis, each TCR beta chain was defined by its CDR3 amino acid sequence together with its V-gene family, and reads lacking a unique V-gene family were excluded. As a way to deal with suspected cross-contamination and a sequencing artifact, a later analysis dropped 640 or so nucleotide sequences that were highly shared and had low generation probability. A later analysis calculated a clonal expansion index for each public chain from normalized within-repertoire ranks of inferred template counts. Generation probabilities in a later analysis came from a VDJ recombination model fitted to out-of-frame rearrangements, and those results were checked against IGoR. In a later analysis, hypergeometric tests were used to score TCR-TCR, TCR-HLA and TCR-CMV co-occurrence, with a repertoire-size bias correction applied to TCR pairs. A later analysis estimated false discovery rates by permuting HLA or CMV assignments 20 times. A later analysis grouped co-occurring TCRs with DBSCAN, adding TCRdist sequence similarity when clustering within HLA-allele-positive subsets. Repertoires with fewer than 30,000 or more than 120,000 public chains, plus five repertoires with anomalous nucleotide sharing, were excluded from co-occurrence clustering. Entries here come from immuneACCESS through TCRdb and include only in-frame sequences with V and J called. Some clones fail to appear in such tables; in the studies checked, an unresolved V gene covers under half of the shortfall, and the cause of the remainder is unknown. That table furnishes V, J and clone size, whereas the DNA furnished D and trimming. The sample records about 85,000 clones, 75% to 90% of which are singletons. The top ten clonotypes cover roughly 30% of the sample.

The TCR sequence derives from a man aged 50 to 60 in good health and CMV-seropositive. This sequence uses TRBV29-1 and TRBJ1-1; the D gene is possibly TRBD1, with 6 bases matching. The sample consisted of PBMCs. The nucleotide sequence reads TGCAGCGTTGAGACAGGCGGAGGAACTGAAGCTTTCTTT. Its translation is CSVETGGGTEAFF.